This TCR beta chain was captured in a study of shared clonotypes between healthy human individuals. Background on the study: CD4 naive cells filled three plates per donor, CD4 memory three, CD8 naive two and CD8 memory one.

Sequencing used immunoSEQ multiplex PCR; TCRdb keeps in-frame clones, though not all of them. The repertoire has millions of clones, approximately 94% of them found once; the top ten carry more than 0.95%. As concerns this clone: This specimen includes other DNA sequences encoding the same CDR3.

Naive CD8 cells were CD45RO-negative, positively selected for CCR7, excluding terminally differentiated effector memory CD45RA+ cells. The TCR originated in a man between 18 and 29 years old in good health. Material: naive CD8+ T cells sorted from blood.

CDR3 amino acids: CASSEGPEAFF. As DNA, the CDR3 is TGTGCCAGCAGTGAGGGCCCTGAAGCTTTCTTT. The genes are TRBV2 and TRBJ1-1; D unresolved. The CDR3 has 11 amino acids. Trimming removed 3 bases from V and 6 bases from J, with 5 bases in between. CDR1 and CDR2 from the germline V gene are SNHLY and FYNNEI.